These 15 T cell receptor beta chains were all obtained from the same sample, sequenced in a study of shared clonotypes between healthy human individuals. Using immunoSEQ multiplex PCR, the repertoire was profiled, and TCRdb retains in-frame clones only, with some absent. This sample has over a million clones, with roughly 96% found just once. Sequencing was done on a sample of naive CD4+ T cells sorted from blood. Subset denoted: CD45RA+ positively selected. These receptors were collected from a man aged 25 to 40 in good health.

The chain has TRBV28 and TRBJ2-5; 9 bases are shared with TRBD1. V trimming: 5 bases; J trimming: 3 bases; junction bases outside the gene matches: 28. The CDR3 is 22 residues long. Germline CDR1 and CDR2: MDHEN and SYDVKM. CDR3 loop: CASSPGTGYTYRYPQGKETQYF. Here the CDR3 DNA reads TGTGCCAGCAGTCCCGGGACAGGGTATACCTACAGGTATCCGCAGGGAAAAGAGACCCAGTACTTC.

The chain uses TRBV9 and TRBJ1-5; no clear D gene. The V end lost 0 bases, the J end lost 4 bases, and 11 bases lay between the germline ends. Germline CDR1 SGDLS, CDR2 YYNGEE. The CDR3 is 15 residues long. The CDR3 DNA is TGTGCCAGCAGCGTAGAACCGGGGAAAAATCAGCCCCAGCATTTT. It encodes CASSVEPGKNQPQHF.

CDR3 region: CASSSRGGNTIYF. In DNA, the CDR3 is TGTGCCAGCAGTTCAAGGGGTGGAAACACCATATATTTT. This sequence joins TRBV28 and TRBJ1-3, with D maybe TRBD1 (5 bases). From germline, CDR1 is MDHEN and CDR2 SYDVKM. The CDR3 is made up of 13 amino acids. Between the trimmed V and J ends, which lost 4 bases and 3 bases, there was a span of 7 bases.

The chain uses TRBV6-1 and TRBJ2-4; D might be TRBD1 (6 bases). The CDR3 sequence is 14 residues long. Germline V gene lookup returns CDR1 MNHNS and CDR2 SASEGT. V lost 4 bases and J 8 bases, leaving 15 bases between the germline ends. CDR3 amino acids: CASSATTKGDIQYF. The CDR3 bases are TGTGCCAGCAGTGCGACGACTAAGGGGGACATTCAGTACTTC.

The chain employs TRBV7-2 and TRBJ1-2, with D perhaps matching TRBD1 (5 bases). The CDR3 covers 16 residues. CDR1 is SGHTA, CDR2 FQGNSA, per germline. V was pared by 2 bases and J by 6 bases, with 19 bases between. The CDR3 loop is CASSLPLLQGANGYTF. CDR3 in DNA: TGTGCCAGCAGCTTACCCCTACTTCAAGGGGCGAATGGCTACACCTTC.

This clone was recorded once. The chain has TRBV9 and TRBJ2-7; TRBD2 aligns across 8 bases. Germline values: CDR1 SGDLS, CDR2 YYNGEE. V lost 4 bases, J lost 6 bases, and 6 bases stayed unmatched. CDR3 length: 13 amino acids. The CDR3 region has the DNA TGTGCCAGCAGCCCCGGGACTAGGGGCGAGCAGTACTTC. It codes for CASSPGTRGEQYF.

This chain links TRBV6-1 with TRBJ1-5; unclear D gene. Germline values: CDR1 MNHNS, CDR2 SASEGT. V lost 1 base, J lost 0 bases, and 10 bases lay in between. The CDR3 is 16 residues long. The CDR3 nucleotides are TGTGCCAGCAGTGAAGTGGGCAGTTATAGCAATCAGCCCCAGCATTTT. Encoded protein: CASSEVGSYSNQPQHF.

The V gene is TRBV28, the J gene TRBJ2-2, with 14 bases fitting TRBD2. J gave up 7 bases and V 3 bases, and 1 base lay outside the gene matches. Germline CDR1 is MDHEN and CDR2 is SYDVKM. The length of the CDR3 is 15 residues. The CDR3 is CASSLTSGRVGELFF. CDR3 in DNA: TGTGCCAGCAGTTTGACTAGCGGGAGGGTCGGGGAGCTGTTTTTT.

This clone was detected only a few times. The chain is built from TRBV6-6 and TRBJ2-2; possibly TRBD1 or TRBD2 for D (5 bases each). Trimming took off 0 bases at V and 6 bases at J, with 11 bases between the two ends. CDR1 is MNHNY, CDR2 SVGAGI, per germline (reference sequence). The CDR3 is made up of 15 amino acids. CDR3 sequence (DNA): TGTGCCAGCAGTTACTCGCGACGAGGGGCCGGGGAGCTGTTTTTT. It yields the protein CASSYSRRGAGELFF.

This sequence joins TRBV15 and TRBJ2-6; maybe TRBD1 (7 bases). The V gene's germline CDR1 is LNHNV and CDR2 YYDKDF (reference sequence). CDR3 size: 19 residues. Trimming pared 3 bases from V and 2 bases from J, leaving 20 bases between. CDR3 DNA sequence: TGTGCCACCAGCAGTCTACGACAGGGAGGTAGTCCTGGGGCCAACGTCCTGACTTTC. It yields the protein CATSSLRQGGSPGANVLTF.

This chain uses TRBV30 with TRBJ2-7; possibly TRBD2 for D (6 bases). With 4 bases removed from V and 3 bases from J, the gap between germline ends came to 10 bases. Germline CDR1 reads GTSNPN; CDR2 reads SVGIG (reference sequence). The CDR3 extends over 12 amino acids. CDR3 sequence reads: CAWIAEGYEQYF. The CDR3, as DNA: TGTGCCTGGATCGCGGAGGGCTACGAGCAGTACTTC.

A single count supports this clone. The gene calls are TRBV2 and TRBJ1-2; TRBD1 is a possible D gene (6 bases). V shed 6 bases and J shed 0 bases, with 11 bases lying between them. In germline, CDR1 is SNHLY, CDR2 FYNNEI. This CDR3 has 14 residues. The CDR3 DNA is TGTGCCAGCAGGAGGGGGGCCACTAACTATGGCTACACCTTC. Translated, it gives CASRRGATNYGYTF.

This chain connects TRBV5-4 to TRBJ1-2; D remains unclear. V was cut by 3 bases and J by 4 bases, with 13 bases left in between. This CDR3 comprises 14 residues. The germline V gene encodes CDR1 SGHNT and CDR2 YYREEE (reference sequence). The CDR3 coding sequence is TGTGCCAGCAGCTCACCCCTGACGACCTATGGCTACACCTTC. As protein: CASSSPLTTYGYTF.

The J gene is TRBJ1-2, the V gene TRBV2; D gene ambiguous. Per germline, CDR1 SNHLY and CDR2 FYNNEI. CDR3 size: 16 residues. Trimming stripped 0 bases from V and 0 bases from J, with 11 bases between. The CDR3 coding sequence is TGTGCCAGCAGTGAAGCAGGCGACATCTCTAACTATGGCTACACCTTC. Encoded protein: CASSEAGDISNYGYTF. The variable domain in full, with the rest retrieved from reference TRBV2 and TRBJ1-2, is EPEVTQTPSHQVTQMGQEVILRCVPISNHLYFYWYRQILGQKVEFLVSFYNNEISEKSEIFDDQFSVERPDGSNFTLKIRSTKLEDSAMYFCASSEAGDISNYGYTFGSGTRLTVV.

The chain recombines TRBV5-6 with TRBJ2-3, with 11 positions matching TRBD1. The CDR3 consists of 16 residues. Germline V gene lookup returns CDR1 SGHDT and CDR2 YYEEEE. V shed 4 bases and J 1 base; nucleotides not matched to a gene: 5. This CDR3 reads CASSIPGQGGTDTQYF. CDR3 DNA: TGTGCCAGCAGCATCCCGGGACAGGGGGGCACAGATACGCAGTATTTT.